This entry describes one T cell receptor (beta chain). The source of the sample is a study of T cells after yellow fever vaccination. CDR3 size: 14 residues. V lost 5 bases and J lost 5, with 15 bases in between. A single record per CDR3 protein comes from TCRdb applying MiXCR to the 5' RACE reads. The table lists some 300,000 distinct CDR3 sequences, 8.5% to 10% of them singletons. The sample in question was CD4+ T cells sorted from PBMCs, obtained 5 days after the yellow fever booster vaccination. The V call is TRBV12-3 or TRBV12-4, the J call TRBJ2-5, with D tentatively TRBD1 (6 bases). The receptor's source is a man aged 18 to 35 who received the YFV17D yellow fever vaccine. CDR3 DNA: TGTGCCAGCAGTCGCCAGACAGGTCGGGAGACCCAGTACTTC. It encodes CASSRQTGRETQYF.